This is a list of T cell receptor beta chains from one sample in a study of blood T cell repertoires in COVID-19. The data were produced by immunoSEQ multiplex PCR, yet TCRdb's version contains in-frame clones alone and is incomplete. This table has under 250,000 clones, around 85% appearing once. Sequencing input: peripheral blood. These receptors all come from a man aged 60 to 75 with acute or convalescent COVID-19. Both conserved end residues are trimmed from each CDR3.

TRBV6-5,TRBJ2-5,ASSLAGVGETQY
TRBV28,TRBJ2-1,ASSSGDSLDEQF
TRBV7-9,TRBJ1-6,ASSLGSGDLH
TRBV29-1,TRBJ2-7,SVEDTAGGPQEQY
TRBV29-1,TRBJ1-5,SVLAGGAGQPQH
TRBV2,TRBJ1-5,ASSEQVIQPQH
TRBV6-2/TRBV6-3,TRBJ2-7,ASSGRQQGYEQY
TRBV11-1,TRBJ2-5,ASSLESGRGQETQY
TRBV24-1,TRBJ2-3,ATSSRLAGGTDTQY
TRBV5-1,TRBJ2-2,ASSPDTGELF
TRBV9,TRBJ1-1,ASSVGARGDTEAF
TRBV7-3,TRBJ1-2,ASSPGTDNYGYT
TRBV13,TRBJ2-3,ASSEDTRTGSDTQY
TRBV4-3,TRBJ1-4,ASSPYRDRLEKLF
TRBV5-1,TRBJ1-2,ASSLDFGEGYT
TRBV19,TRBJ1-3,ASSPGTVGNTIY
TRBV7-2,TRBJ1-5,ASSFQAGGAGQPQH
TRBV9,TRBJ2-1,ASTLATGPYNEQF
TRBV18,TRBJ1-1,ASSPKELGGSNTEAF
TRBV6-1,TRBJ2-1,ASSEDRQATNEQF
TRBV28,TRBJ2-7,ASEGVIYEQY
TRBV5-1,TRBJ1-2,ASSFSYYGYT
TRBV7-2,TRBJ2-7,ASGSGTYPYEQY
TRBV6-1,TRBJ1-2,ASSEWRAQGDGYT
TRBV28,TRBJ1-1,ASSASGQGSTEAF
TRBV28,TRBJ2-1,ASSRRTGGYNEQF
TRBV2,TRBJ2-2,ASSVLAGDTGELF
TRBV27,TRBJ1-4,ASSLSGGSNEKLF
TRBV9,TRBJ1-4,ASSPQSANEKLF
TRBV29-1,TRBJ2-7,SAERGLAGGYEQY
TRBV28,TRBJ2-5,ASSLAGIPRETQY
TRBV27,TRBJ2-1,ASSFALQGIKQF
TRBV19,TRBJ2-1,ASSLSGAYNEQF
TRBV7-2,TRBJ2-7,ASRLDRGPTYEQY
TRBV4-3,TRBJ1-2,ASSQGDRDFLYGYT
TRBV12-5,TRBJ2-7,ASGFGLAGGRLYEQY
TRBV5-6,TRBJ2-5,ASSRGWPGEETQY
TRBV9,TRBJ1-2,ASSVLQGGNYGYT
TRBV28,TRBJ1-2,ASSFSPTGLGNYGYT
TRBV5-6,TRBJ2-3,ASSLGLAGQRGDTQY
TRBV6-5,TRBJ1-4,ASSSGTGEKLF
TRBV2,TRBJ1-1,ASRPTSIGDTEAF
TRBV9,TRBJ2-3,ASSVLGRPRGDTQY
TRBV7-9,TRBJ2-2,ASSPPGAGELF
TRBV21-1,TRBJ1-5,ASSQRRGGENQPQH
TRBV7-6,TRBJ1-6,ASSPGGRRESPLH